This passage covers 10 T cell receptor beta chains from one sample sequenced in a study of vaccination effects on CD4 cells after COVID-19. These receptors are not linked to any known antigen. Within the ViraFEST assay, antigen-specific CD4+ T cells underwent expansion with viral peptide pools prior to sequencing. On day 10 of culture, CD4+ T cells were separated out. Nucleocapsid antibodies stayed negative before and after vaccination, showing no earlier SARS-CoV-2 infection. TCRdb keeps only in-frame clones here, not all; method: immunoSEQ multiplex PCR. The repertoire holds some 69,000 clones, about 72% seen once, with 2.8% in the top ten. The sample in question was CD4+ T cells from PBMCs cultured with HCoV-NL63 spike peptides, obtained before COVID-19 vaccination. The receptor source for this set is a human donor who received a COVID-19 vaccine.

The DNA of the CDR3 is TGTGCCAGCAGCTTTGGGACAGCCTACGAGCAGTACGTC. This codes for CASSFGTAYEQYV. The rearrangement joins TRBV7-2 to TRBJ2-7; 7 bases align to TRBD1. After removal of 3 bases from V and 2 bases from J, the junction contained 1 base not matched to a gene. The CDR3 has 13 residues. Looked up from germline, CDR1 is SGHTA and CDR2 is FQGNSA.

The V call is TRBV5-1, the J call TRBJ2-3; tentatively, D is TRBD1 (5 bases). The CDR3 is 14 amino acids. The germline CDR1 and CDR2 sequences are SGHRS and YFSETQ. The V gene lost 0 bases and the J gene lost 4 bases, with 9 bases spanning the gap. CDR3 sequence: CASSLGQGPDTQYF. In nucleotides, the CDR3 is TGCGCCAGCAGCTTGGGTCAGGGCCCAGATACGCAGTATTTT.

This clone came up once. J is TRBJ1-5 and V is TRBV3-1 (or the pseudogene TRBV3-2); D might be TRBD1 (6 bases). CDR3 length equals 13 residues. Germline CDR1 is LGHDT and CDR2 is YNNKEL (reference sequence). Trimming removed 4 bases at V and 2 bases at J, with 6 bases between. CDR3 DNA sequence: TGTGCCAGCAGCCGACAGGGCAATCAGCCCCAGCATTTT. Its translation is CASSRQGNQPQHF.

V gene TRBV5-1 combines with J gene TRBJ2-5; unclear D gene. The V gene's germline CDR1 is SGHRS and CDR2 YFSETQ. This CDR3 has 13 amino acids. V was cut by 4 bases and J by 5 bases, with 12 bases left in between. The CDR3 loop is CASSPQSRETQYF. The CDR3 bases are TGCGCCAGCAGCCCACAGTCCCGCGAGACCCAGTACTTC.

The rearrangement uses TRBV14 and TRBJ1-1; no definite D call. Trimming removed 0 bases at V and 0 bases at J, with 11 bases between. The germline V gene encodes CDR1 SGHDN and CDR2 FVKESK. The CDR3 consists of 16 residues. The CDR3, as DNA: TGTGCCAGCAGCCAAGATGGAGACATCATGAACACTGAAGCTTTCTTT. Translated, it gives CASSQDGDIMNTEAFF.

This chain links TRBV5-8 with TRBJ2-3; 7 bases map to TRBD1. The germline gives CDR1 SGHTS, CDR2 YDEGEE. Trimming removed 2 bases from V and 3 bases from J; junction bases left unmatched: 6. There are 15 residues in the CDR3. CDR3 nucleotide sequence: TGTGCCAGCAGCTTTCCAGGGGGTTGGACAGATACGCAGTATTTT. Translating gives CASSFPGGWTDTQYF.

This clone was picked up a small number of times. This chain joins TRBV4-1 and TRBJ2-2; D is ambiguous. The CDR3 length is 15 residues. Per the germline V gene, CDR1 is MGHRA and CDR2 is YSYEKL. V dropped 4 bases and J dropped 1 base, with 10 bases sitting between them. CDR3 coding DNA: TGCGCCAGCAGCCCACGGACCTGGAACACCGGGGAGCTGTTTTTT. Translating it yields CASSPRTWNTGELFF.

This clone was recorded once. J is TRBJ2-3 and V is TRBV5-1; no clear D gene. In germline, CDR1 is SGHRS, CDR2 YFSETQ. Trimming shortened V by 4 bases and J by 3 bases, and 12 bases separated the two germline ends. This CDR3 is built from 14 residues. The CDR3 region has the DNA TGCGCCAGCAGCCCAGTCAAAGCTACAGATACGCAGTATTTT. Translated: CASSPVKATDTQYF.

The CDR3 loop is CAITSGGGSTEAFF. Written as DNA, the CDR3 is TGTGCCATCACCTCGGGGGGGGGTTCCACTGAAGCTTTCTTT. The chain uses TRBV10-3 and TRBJ1-1, with D tentatively TRBD1 (5 bases). The V gene lost 7 bases and the J gene lost 4 bases, with 16 bases spanning the gap. The CDR3 extends over 14 amino acids. Germline V gene sequence: CDR1 ENHRY, CDR2 SYGVKD.

V and J are TRBV30 and TRBJ2-5; 7 nucleotides align to TRBD1. This CDR3 contains 14 residues. The V segment lost 2 bases and the J segment 4 bases; nucleotides outside the gene matches: 7. Per the germline V gene, CDR1 is GTSNPN and CDR2 is SVGIG (reference sequence). The CDR3 protein is CAWSLTGFGETQYF. CDR3 nucleotide sequence: TGTGCCTGGAGTTTGACAGGGTTCGGAGAGACCCAGTACTTC. Supplemented by reference TRBV30 and TRBJ2-5, the full variable domain reads SQTIHQWPATLVQPVGSPLSLECTVEGTSNPNLYWYRQAAGRGLQLLFYSVGIGQISSEVPQNLSASRPQDRQFILSSKKLLLSDSGFYLCAWSLTGFGETQYFGPGTRLLVL.